Below, one T cell receptor (beta chain) is given with its context. Its antigen is not identified. The data are from a study of blood T cells in healthy people across ages. Combining a sample-barcoded 5' primer with a J-beta primer mix, a second PCR ran for roughly 6 to 12 cycles. Template switching added a 12-random-nucleotide identifier to every cDNA molecule. MiXCR, applied by TCRdb to the 5' RACE reads, yields one record per CDR3 protein. This table has around 1.5 million distinct CDR3 sequences, approximately 32% appearing once. Overall study results and limits: TCR beta diversity, measured per million T cells, fell in a roughly linear way with age. Observed TCR beta diversity showed a strong correlation with the percentage of naive T cells as measured by flow cytometry.

Trimming cost V 8 bases and J 3 bases; bases outside gene matches: 6. CDR3 length equals 13 residues. The germline CDR1 and CDR2 sequences are MNHNY and SVGAGI (reference sequence). This TCR was sampled from a woman aged 30 to 39 in good health. The material sequenced was blood. The genes are TRBV6-6 and TRBJ2-7; 8 nucleotides match TRBD2. CDR3 protein: CASGGLVGYEQYF. The DNA of the CDR3 is TGTGCCAGCGGGGGACTAGTGGGCTACGAGCAGTACTTC.